A selection of T cell receptor beta chains follows, all from one sample in a study of cytomegalovirus exposure and HLA in healthy donors. Repertoires were generated with immunoSEQ multiplex PCR, while TCRdb's copy carries only in-frame clones and drops some. The sample includes 71,000 or so clones, 94% of them seen just once. The sequenced sample was PBMCs. Source of these receptors: a woman aged 18-29 years in good health and CMV-seronegative. The CDR3 runs from the conserved cysteine through the conserved F or W. Fields, in order: D gene, V gene, J gene, clone size, CDR3 protein, CDR3 DNA. D genes are given only for firm matches. Not every row has a clone size; where given, it reads once, few, many or a size class.

d_gene: TRBD2; v_gene: TRBV7-3; j_gene: TRBJ2-1; abundance: -; CDR3aa: CASSFPGGSYNEQFF; CDR3nt: TGTGCCAGCAGTTTCCCGGGAGGGAGTTACAATGAGCAGTTCTTC
d_gene: -; v_gene: TRBV5-6; j_gene: TRBJ2-1; abundance: -; CDR3aa: CASSSESREQFF; CDR3nt: TGTGCCAGCAGCTCGGAGTCGCGTGAGCAGTTCTTC
d_gene: TRBD2; v_gene: TRBV18; j_gene: TRBJ2-1; abundance: -; CDR3aa: CASSPYSGAGGGNNEQFF; CDR3nt: TGTGCCAGCTCACCCTACAGCGGAGCGGGAGGGGGAAACAATGAGCAGTTCTTC
d_gene: -; v_gene: TRBV19; j_gene: TRBJ1-1; abundance: few; CDR3aa: CASSMNTEAFF; CDR3nt: TGTGCCAGTAGTATGAACACAGAAGCTTTCTTT
d_gene: -; v_gene: TRBV19; j_gene: TRBJ2-5; abundance: -; CDR3aa: CASSIGRQETQYF; CDR3nt: TGTGCCAGTAGTATAGGTCGGCAAGAGACCCAGTACTTC
d_gene: TRBD1; v_gene: TRBV9; j_gene: TRBJ1-3; abundance: -; CDR3aa: CASSVKGGADGNTIYF; CDR3nt: TGTGCCAGCAGCGTCAAAGGGGGCGCGGATGGAAACACCATATATTTT
d_gene: TRBD1; v_gene: TRBV19; j_gene: TRBJ2-3; abundance: -; CDR3aa: CASSMTGGTDTQYF; CDR3nt: TGTGCCAGTAGTATGACAGGGGGCACAGATACGCAGTATTTT
d_gene: TRBD2; v_gene: TRBV7-8; j_gene: TRBJ2-3; abundance: -; CDR3aa: CASSPQLLAGEGDTQYF; CDR3nt: TGTGCCAGCAGCCCACAACTACTAGCGGGAGAAGGGGATACGCAGTATTTT
d_gene: -; v_gene: TRBV27; j_gene: TRBJ1-2; abundance: -; CDR3aa: CASSLSGPNYGYTF; CDR3nt: TGTGCCAGCAGTTTATCGGGCCCTAACTATGGCTACACCTTC
d_gene: TRBD1; v_gene: TRBV28; j_gene: TRBJ2-7; abundance: -; CDR3aa: CASSFGDRDYYEQYF; CDR3nt: TGTGCCAGCAGTTTTGGGGACAGGGATTACTACGAGCAGTACTTC
d_gene: TRBD1; v_gene: TRBV4-1; j_gene: TRBJ2-7; abundance: -; CDR3aa: CASSQVGQGKSYEQYF; CDR3nt: TGCGCCAGCAGCCAAGTTGGACAGGGAAAATCCTACGAGCAGTACTTC
d_gene: TRBD1; v_gene: TRBV2; j_gene: TRBJ2-1; abundance: -; CDR3aa: CASGWRQGSNEQFF; CDR3nt: TGTGCCAGCGGGTGGAGACAGGGATCTAATGAGCAGTTCTTC
d_gene: -; v_gene: TRBV10-2; j_gene: TRBJ2-5; abundance: -; CDR3aa: CASSEQVDQETQYF; CDR3nt: TGCGCCAGCAGTGAACAGGTGGACCAAGAGACCCAGTACTTC
d_gene: -; v_gene: TRBV29-1; j_gene: TRBJ2-2; abundance: -; CDR3aa: CSAQSGVSTGELFF; CDR3nt: TGCAGCGCCCAGTCAGGGGTCTCCACCGGGGAGCTGTTTTTT
d_gene: TRBD1; v_gene: TRBV6-5; j_gene: TRBJ2-6; abundance: -; CDR3aa: CASSQQGYGANVLTF; CDR3nt: TGTGCCAGCAGTCAACAGGGGTACGGGGCCAACGTCCTGACTTTC
d_gene: TRBD1; v_gene: TRBV2; j_gene: TRBJ1-1; abundance: -; CDR3aa: CASSDGGLDRGLYTEAFF; CDR3nt: TGTGCCAGCAGTGATGGGGGATTGGACAGGGGGCTTTACACTGAAGCTTTCTTT
d_gene: -; v_gene: TRBV27; j_gene: TRBJ1-1; abundance: -; CDR3aa: CASSFGGGNTEAFF; CDR3nt: TGTGCCAGCAGTTTCGGGGGGGGCAACACTGAAGCTTTCTTT